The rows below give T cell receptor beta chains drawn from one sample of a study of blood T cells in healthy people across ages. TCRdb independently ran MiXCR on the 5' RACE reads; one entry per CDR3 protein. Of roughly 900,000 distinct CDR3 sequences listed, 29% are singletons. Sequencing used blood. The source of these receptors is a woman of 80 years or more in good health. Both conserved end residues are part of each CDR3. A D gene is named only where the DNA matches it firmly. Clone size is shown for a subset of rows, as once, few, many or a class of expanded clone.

CDR3nt: TGCAGTGCTAGAGGGGCCAATAATTCACCCCTCCACTTT
CDR3aa: CSARGANNSPLHF
d_gene: NA
abundance: few
j_gene: TRBJ1-6
v_gene: TRBV20-1

CDR3nt: TGTGCCAGCTCACCAGGGACATTAAACGGGGAGCTGTTTTTT
CDR3aa: CASSPGTLNGELFF
d_gene: NA
abundance: few
j_gene: TRBJ2-2
v_gene: TRBV18

CDR3nt: TGCAGCGTTGAAGAAGAGGAGCAGTACTTC
CDR3aa: CSVEEEEQYF
d_gene: NA
abundance: NA
j_gene: TRBJ2-7
v_gene: TRBV29-1

CDR3nt: TGTGCGAGCCATCCGGGACAGAGAGCCTACGAGCAGTACTTC
CDR3aa: CASHPGQRAYEQYF
d_gene: TRBD1
abundance: many
j_gene: TRBJ2-7
v_gene: TRBV7-2

CDR3nt: TGTGCCAGTAGTATCATGGGACAGGGAGGAGATACGCAGTATTTT
CDR3aa: CASSIMGQGGDTQYF
d_gene: TRBD1
abundance: few
j_gene: TRBJ2-3
v_gene: TRBV19

CDR3nt: TGTGCCAGCAGCTTGAGCGGGGGTGGGGATGAGCAGTTCTTC
CDR3aa: CASSLSGGGDEQFF
d_gene: TRBD2
abundance: many
j_gene: TRBJ2-1
v_gene: TRBV5-6

CDR3nt: TGTGCCACCAGTGATGGGACAGGGTATGGAGAGACCCAGTACTTC
CDR3aa: CATSDGTGYGETQYF
d_gene: TRBD1
abundance: many
j_gene: TRBJ2-5
v_gene: TRBV24-1

CDR3nt: TGTGCCAGCAGCTTACGACCGGACCCCTTCACAGATACGCAGTATTTT
CDR3aa: CASSLRPDPFTDTQYF
d_gene: NA
abundance: many
j_gene: TRBJ2-3
v_gene: TRBV9

CDR3nt: TGTGCCAGCAGCGCCGGGACTAGCGGGGGGGCCGATGAGCAGTTCTTC
CDR3aa: CASSAGTSGGADEQFF
d_gene: TRBD2
abundance: many
j_gene: TRBJ2-1
v_gene: TRBV7-2

CDR3nt: TGTGCCACCAGTGATACGGACAGGTACAATGAGCAGTACTTC
CDR3aa: CATSDTDRYNEQYF
d_gene: TRBD1
abundance: NA
j_gene: TRBJ2-7
v_gene: TRBV24-1

CDR3nt: TGCAGTGCTAGGATTCGCGGGGCAAATCAGGGTCAGCCCCAGCATTTT
CDR3aa: CSARIRGANQGQPQHF
d_gene: NA
abundance: many
j_gene: TRBJ1-5
v_gene: TRBV20-1

CDR3nt: TGTGCCAGCAGTTTATCGAAAGGACTAGCGGCCAATGAGCAGTTCTTC
CDR3aa: CASSLSKGLAANEQFF
d_gene: TRBD2
abundance: NA
j_gene: TRBJ2-1
v_gene: TRBV27

CDR3nt: TGTGCCAGCAGCCGGACTAGCGGGGGTTCGGGGACCCAGTACTTC
CDR3aa: CASSRTSGGSGTQYF
d_gene: TRBD2
abundance: many
j_gene: TRBJ2-5
v_gene: TRBV5-6